This is a list of T cell receptor beta chains from one sample in a study of Graves' ophthalmopathy and Graves' hyperthyroidism. TCRdb passed the multiplex PCR reads through MiXCR, listing each CDR3 protein once. Of 150,000 or so distinct CDR3 sequences in the sample, less than 45% were seen once. Sequencing was carried out using peripheral blood. The receptors were gathered from a woman between 40 and 55 years old with Graves' ophthalmopathy. CDR3s include the opening cysteine and the closing phenylalanine or tryptophan. The order of the fields is CDR3 protein, CDR3 DNA, D gene, CDR3 length, J gene, clone size, V gene. D genes are given only for firm matches. The size entry is marked missing in some rows and otherwise reads once, few, many or a size class.

CDR3 protein: CASSYRASANQETQYF
CDR3 DNA: TGTGCCAGCAGTTACCGGGCCAGCGCTAACCAAGAGACCCAGTACTTC
D gene: -
CDR3 length: 16
J gene: TRBJ2-5
clone size: -
V gene: TRBV6-5

CDR3 protein: CASSLDGENTEAFF
CDR3 DNA: TGTGCCAGCAGCTTAGATGGGGAGAACACTGAAGCTTTCTTT
D gene: -
CDR3 length: 14
J gene: TRBJ1-1
clone size: many
V gene: TRBV7-8

CDR3 protein: CASSTTNSYEQYF
CDR3 DNA: TGTGCCAGCAGTACGACTAACTCCTACGAGCAGTACTTC
D gene: -
CDR3 length: 13
J gene: TRBJ2-7
clone size: -
V gene: TRBV28

CDR3 protein: CASSLLDRGIGNTEAFF
CDR3 DNA: TGTGCCAGCAGTTTATTGGACAGGGGAATCGGGAACACTGAAGCTTTCTTT
D gene: TRBD1
CDR3 length: 17
J gene: TRBJ1-1
clone size: -
V gene: TRBV28

CDR3 protein: CASGLDRGNPYF
CDR3 DNA: TGTGCTAGTGGTTTGGACCGGGGCAACCCGTACTTC
D gene: -
CDR3 length: 12
J gene: TRBJ2-4
clone size: many
V gene: TRBV12-5

CDR3 protein: CASSRDRAFGYTF
CDR3 DNA: TGTGCCAGCAGCCGGGACAGGGCTTTCGGCTACACCTTC
D gene: TRBD1
CDR3 length: 13
J gene: TRBJ1-2
clone size: -
V gene: TRBV6-1

CDR3 protein: CASRTPVGNSNQPQHF
CDR3 DNA: TGTGCCAGCAGGACCCCGGTAGGTAACAGCAATCAGCCCCAGCATTTT
D gene: -
CDR3 length: 16
J gene: TRBJ1-5
clone size: many
V gene: TRBV6-2/TRBV6-3

CDR3 protein: CASSVPGQFEAFF
CDR3 DNA: TGTGCCAGCAGTGTCCCCGGACAGTTTGAAGCTTTCTTT
D gene: -
CDR3 length: 13
J gene: TRBJ1-1
clone size: many
V gene: TRBV7-6

CDR3 protein: CASSLTITVGQNNEQFF
CDR3 DNA: TGTGCCAGCAGTCTCACAATAACGGTCGGCCAGAACAATGAGCAGTTCTTC
D gene: -
CDR3 length: 17
J gene: TRBJ2-1
clone size: -
V gene: TRBV28

CDR3 protein: CASKAFPLEQYF
CDR3 DNA: TGTGCCAGCAAGGCCTTCCCCCTCGAGCAGTACTTC
D gene: -
CDR3 length: 12
J gene: TRBJ2-7
clone size: many
V gene: TRBV2

CDR3 protein: CAWSTEGNSPLHF
CDR3 DNA: TGTGCCTGGAGTACGGAGGGGAATTCACCCCTCCACTTT
D gene: -
CDR3 length: 13
J gene: TRBJ1-6
clone size: once
V gene: TRBV30

CDR3 protein: CASSRQALKETQYF
CDR3 DNA: TGTGCCAGCAGTAGGCAGGCGCTGAAAGAGACCCAGTACTTC
D gene: -
CDR3 length: 14
J gene: TRBJ2-5
clone size: -
V gene: TRBV28

CDR3 protein: CASSGGTGDNSPLHF
CDR3 DNA: TGTGCCAGCAGTGGCGGAACAGGAGATAATTCACCCCTCCACTTT
D gene: -
CDR3 length: 15
J gene: TRBJ1-6
clone size: many
V gene: TRBV6-1

CDR3 protein: CASSPFRPNQPQHF
CDR3 DNA: TGTGCCAGCAGCCCCTTTCGCCCAAATCAGCCCCAGCATTTT
D gene: -
CDR3 length: 14
J gene: TRBJ1-5
clone size: -
V gene: TRBV6-1

CDR3 protein: CASRHGTGLSYEQYF
CDR3 DNA: TGTGCCAGCAGGCACGGGACAGGCCTTTCCTACGAGCAGTACTTC
D gene: TRBD1
CDR3 length: 15
J gene: TRBJ2-7
clone size: -
V gene: TRBV28

CDR3 protein: CASSELLNTEAFF
CDR3 DNA: TGTGCCAGCAGTGAACTTCTGAACACTGAAGCTTTCTTT
D gene: -
CDR3 length: 13
J gene: TRBJ1-1
clone size: many
V gene: TRBV6-1

CDR3 protein: CASSLFQGRADTQYF
CDR3 DNA: TGTGCCAGCAGTTTATTCCAGGGCCGGGCAGATACGCAGTATTTT
D gene: -
CDR3 length: 15
J gene: TRBJ2-3
clone size: many
V gene: TRBV28

CDR3 protein: CASSPPWERDYEQYF
CDR3 DNA: TGTGCCAGCAGTCCGCCCTGGGAGCGGGACTACGAGCAGTACTTC
D gene: TRBD2
CDR3 length: 15
J gene: TRBJ2-7
clone size: -
V gene: TRBV12-3/TRBV12-4

CDR3 protein: CATSMRYYEQYF
CDR3 DNA: TGTGCCACCAGCATGAGGTACTACGAGCAGTACTTC
D gene: -
CDR3 length: 12
J gene: TRBJ2-7
clone size: many
V gene: TRBV15

CDR3 protein: CAISEHPNTEAFF
CDR3 DNA: TGTGCCATCAGTGAACACCCGAACACTGAAGCTTTCTTT
D gene: -
CDR3 length: 13
J gene: TRBJ1-1
clone size: many
V gene: TRBV10-3

CDR3 protein: CASSSWDAAGPQHF
CDR3 DNA: TGTGCCAGCAGCTCCTGGGACGCCGCCGGCCCCCAGCATTTT
D gene: -
CDR3 length: 14
J gene: TRBJ1-5
clone size: many
V gene: TRBV9

CDR3 protein: CASSQPTGELRGYTF
CDR3 DNA: TGTGCCAGCAGCCAACCTACAGGGGAGCTGAGGGGCTACACCTTC
D gene: TRBD1
CDR3 length: 15
J gene: TRBJ1-2
clone size: many
V gene: TRBV4-2

CDR3 protein: CASSLGSQVSEAFF
CDR3 DNA: TGTGCCAGCAGTTTGGGGAGCCAGGTCAGTGAAGCTTTCTTT
D gene: -
CDR3 length: 14
J gene: TRBJ1-1
clone size: many
V gene: TRBV27

CDR3 protein: CASKLAGVETQYF
CDR3 DNA: TGTGCCAGCAAGCTAGCGGGAGTGGAGACCCAGTACTTC
D gene: TRBD2
CDR3 length: 13
J gene: TRBJ2-5
clone size: -
V gene: TRBV12-3/TRBV12-4

CDR3 protein: CATSVGANYGYTF
CDR3 DNA: TGTGCCACCTCGGTGGGGGCTAACTATGGCTACACCTTC
D gene: -
CDR3 length: 13
J gene: TRBJ1-2
clone size: -
V gene: TRBV27

CDR3 protein: CSARTDPYNEQFF
CDR3 DNA: TGCAGCGCCAGGACGGATCCCTACAATGAGCAGTTCTTC
D gene: -
CDR3 length: 13
J gene: TRBJ2-1
clone size: -
V gene: TRBV20-1

CDR3 protein: CASSQGRGTGTAGDTEAFF
CDR3 DNA: TGCGCCAGCAGCCAAGGCCGAGGCACGGGGACCGCGGGGGACACTGAAGCTTTCTTT
D gene: -
CDR3 length: 19
J gene: TRBJ1-1
clone size: many
V gene: TRBV4-1